This is a list of T cell receptor beta chains from one sample in a study of cytomegalovirus exposure and HLA in healthy donors. Profiled with immunoSEQ multiplex PCR; TCRdb holds only in-frame clones, not every one. The repertoire holds 150,000 or so clones, with approximately 80% as singletons. Sequenced sample: PBMCs. Receptor source: a man aged 25-40 years in good health and CMV-seronegative. The CDR3 runs from the conserved cysteine through the conserved F or W. The order of the fields is clone size, D gene, CDR3 length, J gene, V gene, CDR3 DNA, CDR3 protein. The D gene is left open where the match is weak. For some rows the clone size is stated as once, few or many, or as a class when expanded; others skip it.

>-|TRBD2|17|TRBJ2-3|TRBV15
TGTGCCACCAGCAGAGATTACTTAGCGGGGGGCACAGATACGCAGTATTTT
CATSRDYLAGGTDTQYF
>-|TRBD2|14|TRBJ2-1|TRBV6-6
TGTGCCAGCAGCCTTAGCGGGAGCTACAATGAGCAGTTCTTC
CASSLSGSYNEQFF
>-|-|18|TRBJ2-1|TRBV7-2
TGTGCCAGCAGCTTAATTCCCCAAAGCCGGATTGGAGACAATGAGCAGTTCTTC
CASSLIPQSRIGDNEQFF
>few|-|12|TRBJ2-2|TRBV9
TGTGCCAGCAGCTCTCGCACCGGGGAGCTGTTTTTT
CASSSRTGELFF
>-|-|13|TRBJ1-4|TRBV6-5
TGTGCCAGCAGTTACTCGACGCGGGAAAAACTGTTTTTT
CASSYSTREKLFF
>-|TRBD1|15|TRBJ2-5|TRBV9
TGTGCCAGCAGCCCGGGGACAGGGGGTACGGAGACCCAGTACTTC
CASSPGTGGTETQYF
>-|-|12|TRBJ2-5|TRBV18
TGTGCCAGCTCACCCGCGGGAGAGACCCAGTACTTC
CASSPAGETQYF
>-|TRBD1|15|TRBJ2-5|TRBV10-1
TGCGCCAGCAGTGAGTCGACAACAGGGGGAGAGACCCAGTACTTC
CASSESTTGGETQYF
>-|TRBD1|16|TRBJ1-1|TRBV7-9
TGTGCCAGCAGCCCATCGGGACAGGGGGGGAACACTGAAGCTTTCTTT
CASSPSGQGGNTEAFF
>-|-|14|TRBJ2-2|TRBV6-5
TGTGCCTCTCGGGGAGGACGTAATACCGGGGAGCTGTTTTTT
CASRGGRNTGELFF
>-|-|12|TRBJ2-7|TRBV5-1
TGCGCCAGCAGCTTGGTTCGGGAAGAGCAGTACTTC
CASSLVREEQYF
>-|-|14|TRBJ1-1|TRBV11-2
TGTGCCAGCAGCTTGGGGGGGGCTAGCACTGAAGCTTTCTTT
CASSLGGASTEAFF
>-|-|16|TRBJ1-5|TRBV2
TGTGCCAGCAGCGAAAATCGGGGAGACCTTAATCAGCCCCAGCATTTT
CASSENRGDLNQPQHF
>-|-|15|TRBJ2-7|TRBV7-2
TGTGCCAGCAGCTTAGGCCGACAGGTGGGATACGAGCAGTACTTC
CASSLGRQVGYEQYF
>-|-|14|TRBJ1-2|TRBV6-5
TGTGCCAGCAGTTACATCGGGACTCTCCTTGGCTACACCTTC
CASSYIGTLLGYTF
>-|-|16|TRBJ1-3|TRBV9
TGTGCCAGCAGCGTAGCAGCCGGGAGCTCTGGAAACACCATATATTTT
CASSVAAGSSGNTIYF
>-|TRBD1|15|TRBJ1-2|TRBV6-6
TGTGCCAGCAAGAGGAGGTCCGACAGGGGCTATGGCTACACCTTC
CASKRRSDRGYGYTF
>-|TRBD1|14|TRBJ2-2|TRBV6-4
TGTGCCAGCAGTGTGCAGGGGGCGACCGGGGAGCTGTTTTTT
CASSVQGATGELFF
>few|-|13|TRBJ2-7|TRBV14
TGTGCCAGCAGCCTCCAGGGTTTAGGCGAGCAGTACTTC
CASSLQGLGEQYF
>few|-|15|TRBJ1-3|TRBV7-8
TGTGCCAGCAGCTTAGCGGGGCCCGGGGGAAACACCATATATTTT
CASSLAGPGGNTIYF
>-|-|16|TRBJ1-3|TRBV6-6
TGTGCCAGCAGTGCATCACAGGTTCTCTCTGGAAACACCATATATTTT
CASSASQVLSGNTIYF
>-|-|15|TRBJ2-7|TRBV14
TGTGCCAGCAGCCAAGATGCAGTAGCACCCTACGAGCAGTACTTC
CASSQDAVAPYEQYF
>-|TRBD2|15|TRBJ2-7|TRBV9
TGTGCCAGCAGCGGGGGGGGTGAGAGCTCCTACGAGCAGTACTTC
CASSGGGESSYEQYF
>few|-|15|TRBJ1-5|TRBV19
TGTGCCAGTACCTTATCAGGCTATAGCAATCAGCCCCAGCATTTT
CASTLSGYSNQPQHF
>-|TRBD1|15|TRBJ1-5|TRBV6-5
TGTGCCAGCAGTGCGGGGACAGGGGCGAGTCAGCCCCAGCATTTT
CASSAGTGASQPQHF
>-|-|15|TRBJ1-4|TRBV4-1
TGCGCCAGCAGCCAAGCGGGGGGCTTGGATGAAAAACTGTTTTTT
CASSQAGGLDEKLFF
>-|-|15|TRBJ2-7|TRBV7-2
TGTGCCAGCAGCACACTCCGGGGGACCTTCTACGAGCAGTACTTC
CASSTLRGTFYEQYF
>few|-|14|TRBJ2-5|TRBV7-8
TGTGCCAGCAGCTTTATGGGAGGGGGAGAGACCCAGTACTTC
CASSFMGGGETQYF